This T cell receptor (beta chain) originates from a study of blood T cell repertoires in COVID-19 (TCRdb year 2020). Regarding the study in general: Samples from collaborators originated in the United States, Italy and Spain and spanned both the acute and convalescent phases of COVID-19. The repertoires were released in a freely available public database meant as a resource for research on the immune response to SARS-CoV-2. Deeply sampled blood TCRbeta repertoires from subjects exposed to, actively infected with, or recovered from COVID-19 were included in the dataset. Sample metadata almost always included a de-identified subject ID, COVID-19 status, age in years and sex. Samples were obtained from the ongoing ImmuneRACE study (first 160 participants) and from some 1,300 subjects provided by 6 global collaborators. HLA class I and class II types, where available, came from metadata supplied by the sample provider rather than from assay-based typing. The material from the prospective study consisted of cDNA or gDNA derived from T cells, B-cell-depleted T cells, or PBMCs. Findings and caveats that apply to the study as a whole: The amount of clinical and demographic metadata varied by source and participant and was provided uncurated.

Reading from cysteine to phenylalanine, the CDR3 counts 16 amino acids. Here the CDR3 DNA is all that survives: 48 bases in frame from base 1. Trimming leaves V shorter by 1 base and J shorter by 12 bases, with the junction holding 13 bases beyond the gene matches. The CDR1 and CDR2 encoded by the germline V gene are SGHTA and FQGNSA. A second Seattle source provided samples from volunteer blood donors who had recovered from COVID-19. The collaborating institutions used their own protocols to collect whole blood in K2EDTA tubes. For TCRbeta analysis, collaborators shipped samples in one of three forms: frozen whole blood, isolated PBMCs, or DNA extracted from either of those sample types. The immunoSEQ Assay, a bias-controlled multiplex PCR, was used to amplify TCRbeta CDR3 regions from genomic DNA. As for how the authors treated the data: The number of nucleated cells in each sample was estimated by amplification of reference gene primers within the assay. To quantify the absolute abundance of each unique TCRbeta CDR3 rearrangement, sequence reads were collapsed and filtered. For each sample, productive Simpson clonality was calculated as the square root of Simpson's diversity index across productive rearrangements. TCRdb took over this immuneACCESS table, retaining in-frame rearrangements with V and J assigned. Such tables are incomplete; in checked studies, under half of the missing clones stem from an unresolved V gene, and the remainder is unexplained. V and J calls and clone size come straight from that table; D and trimming were deduced from the DNA. This sample gives some 260,000 clones in total; roughly 84% of them show up just once. Approximately 2.2% of the sample goes to the ten largest clones.

Turning to this clone: There is no known antigen for this receptor. No qualities accompany the bases; no much larger clone lies one base away.

The V gene is TRBV7-2 and the J gene is TRBJ2-3, and TRBD2 matches 10 of the central bases. The receptor was isolated from a middle-aged woman who had recovered from COVID-19. The sequenced sample consisted of peripheral blood. The DNA sequence is TGTGCCAGCAGCTTAGGGGCTAGCGGGGGCCAGGAACTACAGTATTTT. This codes for CASSLGASGGQELQYF. The full variable domain, completed from the reference TRBV7-2 and TRBJ2-3 proteins outside the CDR3, reads GAGVSQSPSNKVTEKGKDVELRCDPISGHTALYWYRQSLGQGLEFLIYFQGNSAPDKSGLPSDRFSAERTGGSVSTLTIQRTQQEDSAVYLCASSLGASGGQELQYFGPGTRLTVL.